Shown below are 11 T cell receptor beta chains from a single sample sequenced in a study of blood T cell repertoires in COVID-19. TCRdb's table, derived via immunoSEQ multiplex PCR, lists solely in-frame clones and lacks some. The profile shows 170,000 or so clones, roughly 80% of them singletons. Sequenced: peripheral blood. The receptors were gathered from a human donor in a cohort sampled during active COVID-19.

The V call is TRBV18, the J call TRBJ2-4; D may be TRBD2 (6 bases). The CDR3 sequence is 14 residues long. Looked up from germline, CDR1 is KGHSH and CDR2 is LQKENI. With 1 base removed from V and 10 bases from J, the gap between germline ends came to 14 bases. The CDR3 region has the DNA TGTGCCAGCTCACCACAAGGGCGGGGCGGGATTCAGTACTTC. Protein sequence: CASSPQGRGGIQYF.

V is TRBV6-2 or TRBV6-3 and J is TRBJ2-5, with 9 nucleotides matching TRBD1. Trimming cost V 6 bases and J 5 bases; bases outside gene matches: 7. Germline lookup yields CDR1 MNHEY and CDR2 SVGEGT. This CDR3 spans 14 amino acids. The CDR3 sequence is CASSPGQGLETQYF. The CDR3 nucleotides read TGTGCCAGCAGCCCTGGACAGGGGTTGGAGACCCAGTACTTC.

The chain joins TRBV28 to TRBJ2-6; 7 bases align to TRBD1. This CDR3 region has 16 residues. Per germline, CDR1 MDHEN and CDR2 SYDVKM. V lost 5 bases and J lost 0; bases outside the gene matches: 4. CDR3 in amino acids: CASSTGVLSGANVLTF. The CDR3 DNA is TGTGCCAGCAGTACAGGGGTCCTCTCTGGGGCCAACGTCCTGACTTTC.

This clone was counted between two and nine times. The CDR3: CASWDSGGTTGELFF. The CDR3 DNA reads TGCGCCAGCTGGGATAGCGGGGGGACCACCGGGGAGCTGTTTTTT. The rearrangement joins TRBV5-1 to TRBJ2-2; TRBD2 aligns across 10 bases. Germline lookup yields CDR1 SGHRS and CDR2 YFSETQ. The CDR3 runs 15 residues. V gave up 7 bases and J gave up 4 bases; unmatched junction bases: 7.

The chain links TRBV19 to TRBJ2-5; D might be TRBD2 (6 bases). Germline values: CDR1 LNHDA, CDR2 SQIVND (reference sequence). Trimming left V 8 bases short and J 7 bases short, with 23 bases between. The CDR3 runs to 15 residues. The CDR3 DNA sequence: TGTGCCAGTTCAAACAGCGGGTTGGGTTCCGGGACCCAGTACTTC. It codes for CASSNSGLGSGTQYF.

The CDR3 loop reads CASSYSGQGPYGYTF. The CDR3 coding sequence is TGTGCCAGCAGTTACTCGGGACAGGGTCCCTATGGCTACACCTTC. This sequence joins TRBV6-2 or TRBV6-3 and TRBJ1-2; 9 nucleotides line up with TRBD1. The ends lost 0 bases at V and 4 bases at J; junction bases unmatched: 3. The CDR3 totals 15 residues. The V gene's germline CDR1 is MNHEY and CDR2 SVGEGT.

The CDR3 protein is CASSPRERPTYEQYF. DNA for the CDR3: TGTGCCAGCAGCCCCCGGGAGCGCCCAACCTACGAGCAGTACTTC. This chain joins TRBV7-2 and TRBJ2-7, with D possibly being TRBD2 (6 bases). Germline V lookup: CDR1 SGHTA, CDR2 FQGNSA. CDR3 length: 15 amino acids. The germline V and J ends were trimmed by 5 bases and 2 bases, with 16 bases remaining between them. Full variable domain (remainder filled in from reference TRBV7-2 and TRBJ2-7): GAGVSQSPSNKVTEKGKDVELRCDPISGHTALYWYRQSLGQGLEFLIYFQGNSAPDKSGLPSDRFSAERTGGSVSTLTIQRTQQEDSAVYLCASSPRERPTYEQYFGPGTRLTVT.

The rearrangement links TRBV7-3 to TRBJ1-2; possibly TRBD1 for D (6 bases). The CDR3 runs to 13 residues. V gave up 3 bases and J gave up 7 bases, with 12 bases separating them. CDR1 SGHTA and CDR2 FQGTGA come from the germline V gene. Written as DNA, the CDR3 is TGTGCCAGCAGCTTCGCCGACAGGAGTGGCTACACCTTC. Translation: CASSFADRSGYTF.

V is TRBV5-1 and J is TRBJ2-3; D gene uncertain. The germline CDR1 and CDR2 sequences are SGHRS and YFSETQ. Trimming took 0 bases from V and 5 from J, leaving 13 bases between them. CDR3 size: 15 residues. CDR3 amino acids: CASSLASRLRDTQYF. The CDR3 nucleotides are TGCGCCAGCAGCTTGGCCAGCAGGCTTAGAGATACGCAGTATTTT.

The chain joins TRBV4-1 to TRBJ2-7; 12 bases align to TRBD1. The CDR3 is made up of 15 amino acids. Germline CDR1 reads MGHRA; CDR2 reads YSYEKL. Trimming took 3 bases from V and 4 from J; bases not matched to a gene: 4. CDR3 sequence: CASSQGQGALYEQYF. The CDR3 bases are TGCGCCAGCAGCCAGGGACAGGGGGCGCTTTACGAGCAGTACTTC.

As DNA, the CDR3 is TGTGCCAGCAGCAATACAGGGGGAAGGGGTGAAAAACTGTTTTTT. This codes for CASSNTGGRGEKLFF. The chain uses TRBV7-2 and TRBJ1-4; 8 nucleotides agree with TRBD1. Germline assignment: CDR1 SGHTA and CDR2 FQGNSA. V shed 5 bases and J 7 bases; nucleotides not matched to a gene: 9. The length of the CDR3 is 15 residues.